This T cell receptor (beta chain) was recorded in a study of T-cell memory formation after mild COVID-19. Each CDR3 protein gets one entry after TCRdb re-called the 5' RACE reads with MiXCR. The sample carries approximately 340,000 distinct CDR3 sequences, 10% to 15% recorded once. The germline V gene encodes CDR1 MDHEN and CDR2 SYDVKM. V was clipped by 5 bases and J by 8 bases, with 18 bases between them. This CDR3 is 15 amino acids long. This clonotype appeared a few times. The V gene is TRBV28, the J gene TRBJ1-4; maybe TRBD1 (5 bases). The origin of this receptor is a man between 18 and 29 years old who had mild COVID-19 (a few samples of this study predate the infection). Cell type and time point are not known. The sequencing input was PBMCs or a T cell subset sorted from them (not recorded which). The CDR3, as DNA: TGTGCCAGCAGTGGGCCACAGGTGATTGGAGAAAAACTGTTTTTT. Translating gives CASSGPQVIGEKLFF.